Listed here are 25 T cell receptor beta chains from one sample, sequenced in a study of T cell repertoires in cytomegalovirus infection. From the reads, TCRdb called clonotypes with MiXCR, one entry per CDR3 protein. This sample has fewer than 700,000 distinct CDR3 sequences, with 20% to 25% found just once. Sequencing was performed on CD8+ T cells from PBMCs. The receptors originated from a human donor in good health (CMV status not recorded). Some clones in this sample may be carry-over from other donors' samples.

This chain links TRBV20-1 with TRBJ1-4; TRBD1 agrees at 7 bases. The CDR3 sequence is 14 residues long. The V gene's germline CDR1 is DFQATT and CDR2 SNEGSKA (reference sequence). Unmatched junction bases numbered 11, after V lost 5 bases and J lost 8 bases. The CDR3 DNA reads TGCAGTGCTGGGGGACAGCCCAATGAAGAAAAACTGTTTTTT. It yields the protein CSAGGQPNEEKLFF.

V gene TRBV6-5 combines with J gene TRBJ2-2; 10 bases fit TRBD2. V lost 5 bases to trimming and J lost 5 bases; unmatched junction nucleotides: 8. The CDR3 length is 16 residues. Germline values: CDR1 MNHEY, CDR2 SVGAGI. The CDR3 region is CASSPLAGDMTGELFF. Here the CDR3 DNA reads TGTGCCAGCAGTCCCCTAGCGGGGGACATGACCGGGGAGCTGTTTTTT.

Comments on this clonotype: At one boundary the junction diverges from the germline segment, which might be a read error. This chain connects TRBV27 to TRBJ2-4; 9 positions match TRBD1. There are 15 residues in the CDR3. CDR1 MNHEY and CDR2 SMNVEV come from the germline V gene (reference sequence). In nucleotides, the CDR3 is TGTGCCAGCAGTCTGTGGACAGGGGACAAAAACATTCCGTACTTC. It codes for CASSLWTGDKNIPYF.

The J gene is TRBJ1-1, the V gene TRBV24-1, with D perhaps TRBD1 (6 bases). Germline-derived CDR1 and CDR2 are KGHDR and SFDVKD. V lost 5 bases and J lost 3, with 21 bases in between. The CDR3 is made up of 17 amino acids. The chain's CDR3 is CATSGPLTGSMDTEAFF. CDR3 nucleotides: TGTGCCACCAGTGGACCCCTCACAGGGAGCATGGACACTGAAGCTTTCTTT.

CDR3 DNA: TGTGCCAGCAGCTTAGAGGCGCGGGGCTACACCTTC. It specifies CASSLEARGYTF. V and J are TRBV7-9 and TRBJ1-2; no clear D gene. Trimming shortened V by 1 base and J by 8 bases, and 8 bases separated the two germline ends. This CDR3 has 12 residues. In germline, CDR1 is SEHNR, CDR2 FQNEAQ (reference sequence).

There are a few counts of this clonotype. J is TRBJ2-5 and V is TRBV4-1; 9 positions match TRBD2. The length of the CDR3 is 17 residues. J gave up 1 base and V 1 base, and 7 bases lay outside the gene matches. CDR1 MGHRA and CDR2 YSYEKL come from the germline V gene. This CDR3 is CASSQGTLAGSQETQYF. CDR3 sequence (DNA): TGCGCCAGCAGCCAAGGGACTCTAGCGGGGTCCCAAGAGACCCAGTACTTC.

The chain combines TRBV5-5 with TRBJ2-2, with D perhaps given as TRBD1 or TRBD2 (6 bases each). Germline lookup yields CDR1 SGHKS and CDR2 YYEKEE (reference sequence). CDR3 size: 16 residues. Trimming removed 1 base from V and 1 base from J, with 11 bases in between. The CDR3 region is CASSLLRGLNTGELFF. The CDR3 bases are TGTGCCAGCAGCTTGCTCCGGGGGCTGAACACCGGGGAGCTGTTTTTT.

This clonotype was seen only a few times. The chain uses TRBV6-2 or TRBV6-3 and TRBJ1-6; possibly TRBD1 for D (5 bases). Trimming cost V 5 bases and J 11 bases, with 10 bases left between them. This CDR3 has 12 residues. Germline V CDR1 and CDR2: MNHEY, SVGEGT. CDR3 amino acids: CASSIGAPPLHF. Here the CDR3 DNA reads TGTGCCAGCAGTATCGGGGCTCCACCCCTCCACTTT.

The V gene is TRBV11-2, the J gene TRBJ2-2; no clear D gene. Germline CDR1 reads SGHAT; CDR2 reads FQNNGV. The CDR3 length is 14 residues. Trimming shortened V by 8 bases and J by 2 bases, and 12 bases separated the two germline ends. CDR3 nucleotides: TGTGCCAGCGTTACCAGGTCCAACACCGGGGAGCTGTTTTTT. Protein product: CASVTRSNTGELFF.

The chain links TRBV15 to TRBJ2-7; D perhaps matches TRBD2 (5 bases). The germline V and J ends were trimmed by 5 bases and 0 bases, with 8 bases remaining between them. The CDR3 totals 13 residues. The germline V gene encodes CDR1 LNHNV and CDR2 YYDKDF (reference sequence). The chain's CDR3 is CATSGRDSYEQYF. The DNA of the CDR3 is TGTGCCACCAGCGGCCGGGACTCCTACGAGCAGTACTTC.

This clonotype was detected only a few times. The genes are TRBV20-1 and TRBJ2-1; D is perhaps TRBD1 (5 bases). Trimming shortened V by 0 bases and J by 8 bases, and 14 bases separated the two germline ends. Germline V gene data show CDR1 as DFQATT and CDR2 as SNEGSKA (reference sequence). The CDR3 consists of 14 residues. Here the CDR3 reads CSARDFQGVDEQFF. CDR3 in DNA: TGCAGTGCTAGAGATTTCCAGGGTGTTGATGAGCAGTTCTTC.

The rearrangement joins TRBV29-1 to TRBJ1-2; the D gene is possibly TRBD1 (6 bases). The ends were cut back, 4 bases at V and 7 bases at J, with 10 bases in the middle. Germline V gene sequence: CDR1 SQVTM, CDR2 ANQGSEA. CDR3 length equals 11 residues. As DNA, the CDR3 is TGCAGCGTTGCGGACAGAACTGGCTACACCTTC. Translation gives CSVADRTGYTF.

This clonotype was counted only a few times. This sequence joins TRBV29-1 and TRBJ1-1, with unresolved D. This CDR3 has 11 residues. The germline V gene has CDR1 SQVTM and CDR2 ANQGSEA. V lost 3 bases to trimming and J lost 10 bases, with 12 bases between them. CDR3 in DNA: TGCAGCGTTGACGGAGGGTCTGGAGCTTTCTTT. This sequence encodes CSVDGGSGAFF.

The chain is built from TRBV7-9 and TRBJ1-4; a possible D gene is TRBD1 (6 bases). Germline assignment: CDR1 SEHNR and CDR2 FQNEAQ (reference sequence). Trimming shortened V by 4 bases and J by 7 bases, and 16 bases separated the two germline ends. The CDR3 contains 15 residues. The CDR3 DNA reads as TGTGCCAGCAGCTCTAGTTCGGACAGCCGTGAAAAACTGTTTTTT. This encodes CASSSSSDSREKLFF.

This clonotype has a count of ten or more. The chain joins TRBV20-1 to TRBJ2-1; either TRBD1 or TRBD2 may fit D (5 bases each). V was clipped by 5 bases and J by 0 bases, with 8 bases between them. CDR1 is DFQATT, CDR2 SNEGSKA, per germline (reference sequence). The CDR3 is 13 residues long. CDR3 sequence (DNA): TGCAGTGCTGGGGACCACTCCTACAATGAGCAGTTCTTC. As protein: CSAGDHSYNEQFF.

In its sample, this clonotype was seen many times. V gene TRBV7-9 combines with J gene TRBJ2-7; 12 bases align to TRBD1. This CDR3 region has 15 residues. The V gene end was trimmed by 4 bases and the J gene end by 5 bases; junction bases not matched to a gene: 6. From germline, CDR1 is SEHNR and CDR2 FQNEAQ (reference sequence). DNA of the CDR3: TGTGCCAGCAGCTCCCCGGGACAGGGGGCCCACGAGCAGTACTTC. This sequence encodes CASSSPGQGAHEQYF.

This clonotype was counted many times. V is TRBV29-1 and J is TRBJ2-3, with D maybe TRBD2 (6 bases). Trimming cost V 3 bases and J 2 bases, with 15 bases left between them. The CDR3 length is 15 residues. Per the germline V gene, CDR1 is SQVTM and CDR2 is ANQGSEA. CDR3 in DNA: TGCAGCGTTGACTCTACTAGCAAGATCACAGATACGCAGTATTTT. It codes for CSVDSTSKITDTQYF.

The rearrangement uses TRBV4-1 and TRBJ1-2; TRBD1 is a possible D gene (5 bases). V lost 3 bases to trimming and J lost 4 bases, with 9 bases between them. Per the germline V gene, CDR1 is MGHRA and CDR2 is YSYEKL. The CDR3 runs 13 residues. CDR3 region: CASSHIDSYGYTF. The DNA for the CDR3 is TGCGCCAGCAGCCACATCGACAGCTATGGCTACACCTTC.

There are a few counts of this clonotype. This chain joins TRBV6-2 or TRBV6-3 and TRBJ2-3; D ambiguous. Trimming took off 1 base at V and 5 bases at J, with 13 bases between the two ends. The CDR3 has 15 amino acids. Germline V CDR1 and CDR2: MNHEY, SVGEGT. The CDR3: CASSYYGRAVDTQYF. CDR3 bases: TGTGCCAGCAGTTACTATGGACGGGCGGTAGATACGCAGTATTTT.

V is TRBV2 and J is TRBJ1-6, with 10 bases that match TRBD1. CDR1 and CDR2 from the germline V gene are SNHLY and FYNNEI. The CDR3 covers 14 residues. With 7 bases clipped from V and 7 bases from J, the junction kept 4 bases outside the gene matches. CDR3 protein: CASTRTGGNSPLHF. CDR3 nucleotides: TGTGCCAGCACCAGGACAGGGGGAAATTCACCCCTCCACTTT. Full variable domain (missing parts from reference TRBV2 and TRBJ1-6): EPEVTQTPSHQVTQMGQEVILRCVPISNHLYFYWYRQILGQKVEFLVSFYNNEISEKSEIFDDQFSVERPDGSNFTLKIRSTKLEDSAMYFCASTRTGGNSPLHFGNGTRLTVT.

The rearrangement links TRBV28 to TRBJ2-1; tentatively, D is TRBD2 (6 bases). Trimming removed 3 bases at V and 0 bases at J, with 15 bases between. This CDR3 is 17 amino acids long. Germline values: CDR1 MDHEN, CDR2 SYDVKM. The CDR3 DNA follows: TGTGCCAGCAGTTTCCCCCATAGCGGTAGCTCCTACAATGAGCAGTTCTTC. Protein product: CASSFPHSGSSYNEQFF.

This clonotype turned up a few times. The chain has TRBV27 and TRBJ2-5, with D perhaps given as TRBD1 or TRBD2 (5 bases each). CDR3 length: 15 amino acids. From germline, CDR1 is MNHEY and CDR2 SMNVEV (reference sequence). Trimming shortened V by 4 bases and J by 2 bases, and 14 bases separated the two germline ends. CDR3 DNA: TGTGCCAGCAGTTGGTACAGGACTGGACAAGAGACCCAGTACTTC. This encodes CASSWYRTGQETQYF.

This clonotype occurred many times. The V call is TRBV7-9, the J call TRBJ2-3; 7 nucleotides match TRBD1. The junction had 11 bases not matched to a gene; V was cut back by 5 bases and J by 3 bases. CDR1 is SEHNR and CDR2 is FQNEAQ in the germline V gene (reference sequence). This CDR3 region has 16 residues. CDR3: CASSGTDRDLTDTQYF. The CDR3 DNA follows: TGTGCCAGCAGCGGAACCGACAGGGATCTGACAGATACGCAGTATTTT. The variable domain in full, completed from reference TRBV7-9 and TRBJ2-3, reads DTGVSQNPRHKITKRGQNVTFRCDPISEHNRLYWYRQTLGQGPEFLTYFQNEAQLEKSRLLSDRFSAERPKGSFSTLEIQRTEQGDSAMYLCASSGTDRDLTDTQYFGPGTRLTVL.

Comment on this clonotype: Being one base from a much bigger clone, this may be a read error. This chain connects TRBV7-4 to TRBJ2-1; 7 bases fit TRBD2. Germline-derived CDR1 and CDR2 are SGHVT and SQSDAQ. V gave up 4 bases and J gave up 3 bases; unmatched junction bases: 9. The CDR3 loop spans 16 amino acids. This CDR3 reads CASSSTTGGYYNEQFF. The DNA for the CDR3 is TGTGCCAGCAGCTCCACGACGGGGGGTTACTACAATGAGCAGTTCTTC.

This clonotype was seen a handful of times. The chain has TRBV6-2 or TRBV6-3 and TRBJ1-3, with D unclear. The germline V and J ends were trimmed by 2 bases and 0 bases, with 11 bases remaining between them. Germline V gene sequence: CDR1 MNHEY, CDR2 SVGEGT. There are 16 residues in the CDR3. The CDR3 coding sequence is TGTGCCAGCAGTTACGGACGGGGATTCTCTGGAAACACCATATATTTT. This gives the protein CASSYGRGFSGNTIYF.